A single sample is the source of the 10 T cell receptor beta chains below, sequenced in a study of cytomegalovirus exposure and HLA in healthy donors. Amplification used 60 Vbeta primers and 13 Jbeta primers. The repertoire was sequenced with immunoSEQ multiplex PCR; TCRdb's copy has only in-frame clones and lacks some. The table lists tens of thousands of clones, roughly 80% of them singletons, with roughly 14% in the top ten. Sequences were obtained from PBMCs. The receptor set was obtained from a woman aged 40 to 49 in good health and CMV-seropositive.

The rearrangement uses TRBV19 and TRBJ2-1; weak D call: TRBD2 (5 bases). The CDR3 has 13 amino acids. CDR1 is LNHDA, CDR2 SQIVND, per germline (reference sequence). The ends were cut back, 4 bases at V and 10 bases at J, with 14 bases in the middle. Written as DNA, the CDR3 is TGTGCCAGTAGTAGAGGGCTAGCTCTCGAGCAGTTCTTC. Translation gives CASSRGLALEQFF.

The chain employs TRBV7-2 and TRBJ1-6, with unresolved D. The CDR3 has 13 amino acids. V was shortened by 2 bases and J by 8 bases, with 7 bases between the two germline ends. Germline loops: CDR1 SGHTA, CDR2 FQGNSA. The CDR3 loop is CASSLYLDSPLHF. CDR3 sequence (DNA): TGTGCCAGCAGCTTATATCTAGATTCACCCCTCCACTTT. Complete variable domain (other parts from reference TRBV7-2 and TRBJ1-6): GAGVSQSPSNKVTEKGKDVELRCDPISGHTALYWYRQSLGQGLEFLIYFQGNSAPDKSGLPSDRFSAERTGGSVSTLTIQRTQQEDSAVYLCASSLYLDSPLHFGNGTRLTVT.

The chain uses TRBV2 and TRBJ2-7; the match to TRBD1 covers 9 bases. V shed 4 bases and J 3 bases; nucleotides not matched to a gene: 10. Germline values: CDR1 SNHLY, CDR2 FYNNEI. The CDR3 totals 16 residues. The chain's CDR3 is CASSVARTGANYEQYF. The CDR3 bases are TGTGCCAGCAGTGTAGCGAGGACAGGGGCCAACTACGAGCAGTACTTC.

The chain has TRBV6-1 and TRBJ2-7, with 8 bases aligning to TRBD1. The junction had 7 bases not matched to a gene; V was cut back by 3 bases and J by 9 bases. The CDR3 runs 13 residues. In germline, CDR1 is MNHNS, CDR2 SASEGT. CDR3 sequence (DNA): TGTGCCAGCAGTGAGACAGGGGCACGGGGGCAGTACTTC. Translating it yields CASSETGARGQYF.

This clone occurred a few times. This chain joins TRBV6-5 and TRBJ1-1; the D gene is possibly TRBD1 (5 bases). The CDR3 has 13 residues. Trimming took 4 bases from V and 7 from J, leaving 13 bases between them. The germline gives CDR1 MNHEY, CDR2 SVGAGI. The CDR3 DNA reads TGTGCCAGCAGTTCGCGGGACGGGCATGAAGCTTTCTTT. Translating it yields CASSSRDGHEAFF.

The chain links TRBV5-1 to TRBJ2-5; D is ambiguous. Germline V lookup: CDR1 SGHRS, CDR2 YFSETQ. The germline V and J ends were trimmed by 5 bases and 2 bases, with 13 bases remaining between them. The CDR3 covers 14 residues. The CDR3 DNA reads as TGCGCCAGCAGTCTAGAACCCCTACAAGAGACCCAGTACTTC. This sequence encodes CASSLEPLQETQYF.

The J gene is TRBJ2-3, the V gene TRBV5-1; TRBD1 aligns across 8 bases. The germline V gene has CDR1 SGHRS and CDR2 YFSETQ. The CDR3 consists of 15 residues. Trimming at V came to 1 base and at J to 1 base, leaving 2 bases not matched to a gene. DNA for the CDR3: TGCGCCAGCAGCTTGTCGACAGGGGGCACAGATACGCAGTATTTT. This translates into CASSLSTGGTDTQYF.

The V and J genes are TRBV28 and TRBJ2-1; the D gene is possibly TRBD2 (6 bases). CDR3 length: 14 residues. Between the trimmed V and J ends, which lost 7 bases and 6 bases, there was a span of 16 bases. From germline, CDR1 is MDHEN and CDR2 SYDVKM. Here the CDR3 reads CASIMGGRANEQFF. Here the CDR3 DNA reads TGTGCCAGCATTATGGGAGGCCGGGCCAATGAGCAGTTCTTC. Drawing the rest from reference TRBV28 and TRBJ2-1, the complete variable domain is DVKVTQSSRYLVKRTGEKVFLECVQDMDHENMFWYRQDPGLGLRLIYFSYDVKMKEKGDIPEGYSVSREKKERFSLILESASTNQTSMYLCASIMGGRANEQFFGPGTRLTVL.

This rearrangement joins TRBV7-9 to TRBJ2-7; D is perhaps TRBD1 (6 bases). The CDR3 is 14 residues long. Trimming pared 5 bases from V and 5 bases from J, leaving 16 bases between. Germline-derived CDR1 and CDR2 are SEHNR and FQNEAQ (reference sequence). CDR3 residues: CASSNNRDPHEQYF. As DNA, the CDR3 is TGTGCCAGCAGCAATAACAGGGACCCCCACGAGCAGTACTTC.

The rearrangement uses TRBV7-2 and TRBJ2-2, with D perhaps matching TRBD1 (6 bases). This CDR3 has 16 residues. Germline V gene data show CDR1 as SGHTA and CDR2 as FQGNSA. Trimming took 5 bases from V and 2 from J, leaving 15 bases between them. CDR3 sequence: CASSQFPGANTGELFF. The CDR3 region has the DNA TGTGCCAGCAGCCAATTTCCAGGGGCCAACACCGGGGAGCTGTTTTTT.